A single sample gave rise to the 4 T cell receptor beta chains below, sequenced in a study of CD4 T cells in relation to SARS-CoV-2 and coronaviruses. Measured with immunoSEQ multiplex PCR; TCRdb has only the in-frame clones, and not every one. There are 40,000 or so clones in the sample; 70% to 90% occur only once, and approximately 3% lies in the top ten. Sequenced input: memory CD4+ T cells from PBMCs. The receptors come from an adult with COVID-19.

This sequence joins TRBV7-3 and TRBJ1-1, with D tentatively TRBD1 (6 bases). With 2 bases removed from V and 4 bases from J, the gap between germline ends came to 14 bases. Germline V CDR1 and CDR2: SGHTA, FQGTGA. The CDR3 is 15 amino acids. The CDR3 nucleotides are TGTGCCAGCAGCTTATTGGGGGCTGGGAGCACTGAAGCTTTCTTT. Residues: CASSLLGAGSTEAFF. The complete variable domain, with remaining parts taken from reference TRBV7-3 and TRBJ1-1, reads GAGVSQTPSNKVTEKGKYVELRCDPISGHTALYWYRQSLGQGPEFLIYFQGTGAADDSGLPNDRFFAVRPEGSVSTLKIQRTERGDSAVYLCASSLLGAGSTEAFFGQGTRLTVV.

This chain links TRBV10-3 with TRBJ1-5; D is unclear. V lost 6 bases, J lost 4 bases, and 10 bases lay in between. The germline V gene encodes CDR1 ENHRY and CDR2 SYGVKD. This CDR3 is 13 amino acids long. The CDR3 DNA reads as TGTGCCATCAGAGGCGCGGAAAATCAGCCCCAGCATTTT. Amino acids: CAIRGAENQPQHF.

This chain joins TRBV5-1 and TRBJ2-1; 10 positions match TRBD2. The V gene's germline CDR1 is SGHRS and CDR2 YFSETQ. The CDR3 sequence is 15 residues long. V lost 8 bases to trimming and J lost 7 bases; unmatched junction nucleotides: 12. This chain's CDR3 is CASSKPGLAPNEQFF. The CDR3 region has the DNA TGCGCCAGTAGTAAACCGGGACTAGCGCCGAATGAGCAGTTCTTC.

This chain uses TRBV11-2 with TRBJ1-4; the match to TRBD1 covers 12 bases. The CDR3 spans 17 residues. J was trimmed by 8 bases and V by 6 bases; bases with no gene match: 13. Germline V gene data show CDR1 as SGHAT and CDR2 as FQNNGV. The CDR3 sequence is CASRSPGTGGAREKLFF. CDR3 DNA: TGTGCCAGCAGGAGTCCCGGGACAGGGGGCGCGAGGGAAAAACTGTTTTTT.